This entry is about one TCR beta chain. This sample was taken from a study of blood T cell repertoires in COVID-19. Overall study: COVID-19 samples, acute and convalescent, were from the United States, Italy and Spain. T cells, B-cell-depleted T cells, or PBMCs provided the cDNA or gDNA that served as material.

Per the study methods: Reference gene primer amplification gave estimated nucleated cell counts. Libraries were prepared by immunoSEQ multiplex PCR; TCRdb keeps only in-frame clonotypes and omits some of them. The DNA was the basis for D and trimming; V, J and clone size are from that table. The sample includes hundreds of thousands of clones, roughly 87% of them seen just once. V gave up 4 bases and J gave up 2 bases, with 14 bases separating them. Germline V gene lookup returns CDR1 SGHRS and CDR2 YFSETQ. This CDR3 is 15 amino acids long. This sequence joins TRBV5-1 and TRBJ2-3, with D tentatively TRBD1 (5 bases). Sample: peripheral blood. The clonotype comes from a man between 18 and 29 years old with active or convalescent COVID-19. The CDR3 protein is CASSSRDFDTDTQYF. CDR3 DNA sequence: TGCGCCAGCAGCAGCAGGGATTTTGACACAGATACGCAGTATTTT.